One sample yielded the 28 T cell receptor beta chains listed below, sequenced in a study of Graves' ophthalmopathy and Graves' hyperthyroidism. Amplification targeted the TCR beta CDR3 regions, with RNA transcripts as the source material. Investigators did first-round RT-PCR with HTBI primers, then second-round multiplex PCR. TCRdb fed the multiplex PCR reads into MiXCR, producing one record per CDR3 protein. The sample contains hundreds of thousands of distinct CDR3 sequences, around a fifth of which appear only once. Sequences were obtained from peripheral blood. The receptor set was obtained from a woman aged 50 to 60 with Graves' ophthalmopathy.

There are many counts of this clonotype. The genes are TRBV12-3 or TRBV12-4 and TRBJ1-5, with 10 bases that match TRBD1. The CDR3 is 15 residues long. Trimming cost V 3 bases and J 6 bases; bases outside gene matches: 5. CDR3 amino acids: CASSLMGQGFQPQHF. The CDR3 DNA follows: TGTGCCAGCAGTTTGATGGGACAGGGGTTTCAGCCCCAGCATTTT.

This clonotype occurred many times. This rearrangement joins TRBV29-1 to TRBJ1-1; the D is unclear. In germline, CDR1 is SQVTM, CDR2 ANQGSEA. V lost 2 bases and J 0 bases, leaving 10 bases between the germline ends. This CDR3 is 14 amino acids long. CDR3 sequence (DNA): TGCAGCGTTGAATCCGGACGGTTGAACACTGAAGCTTTCTTT. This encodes CSVESGRLNTEAFF.

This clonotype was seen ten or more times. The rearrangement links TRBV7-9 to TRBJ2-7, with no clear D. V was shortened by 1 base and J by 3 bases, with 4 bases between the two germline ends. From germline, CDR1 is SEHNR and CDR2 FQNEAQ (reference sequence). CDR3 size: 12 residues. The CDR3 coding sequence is TGTGCCAGCAGCTTAGTTGTCTACGAGCAGTACTTC. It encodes CASSLVVYEQYF.

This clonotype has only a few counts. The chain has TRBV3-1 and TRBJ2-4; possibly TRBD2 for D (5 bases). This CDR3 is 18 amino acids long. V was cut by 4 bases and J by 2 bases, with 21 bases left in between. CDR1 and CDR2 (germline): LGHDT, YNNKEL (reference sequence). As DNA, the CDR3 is TGTGCCAGCAGCCCAGTGAGGGTGGCGACGACCTCCAAAAACATTCAGTACTTC. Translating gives CASSPVRVATTSKNIQYF.

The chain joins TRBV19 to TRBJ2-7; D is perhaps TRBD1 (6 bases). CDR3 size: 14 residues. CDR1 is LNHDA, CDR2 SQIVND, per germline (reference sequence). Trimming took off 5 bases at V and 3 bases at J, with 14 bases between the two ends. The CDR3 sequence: CASSLKIQGYEQYF. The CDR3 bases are TGTGCCAGTAGTCTAAAAATACAGGGCTACGAGCAGTACTTC.

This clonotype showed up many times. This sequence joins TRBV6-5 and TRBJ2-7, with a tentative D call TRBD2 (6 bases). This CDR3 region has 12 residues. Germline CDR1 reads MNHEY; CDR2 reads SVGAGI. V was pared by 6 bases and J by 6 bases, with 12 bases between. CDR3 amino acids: CASSRGGLEQYF. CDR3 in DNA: TGTGCCAGCAGCCGTGGAGGGCTCGAGCAGTACTTC.

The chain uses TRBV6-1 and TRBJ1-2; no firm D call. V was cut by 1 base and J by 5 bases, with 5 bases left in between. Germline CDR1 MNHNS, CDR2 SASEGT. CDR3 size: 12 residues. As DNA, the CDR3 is TGTGCCAGCAGTGAAGAGTATTATGGCTACACCTTC. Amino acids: CASSEEYYGYTF.

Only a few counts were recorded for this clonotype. CDR3 sequence: CSAVQYSNTGELFF. In nucleotides, the CDR3 is TGCAGCGCCGTACAGTATTCGAACACCGGGGAGCTGTTTTTT. J is TRBJ2-2 and V is TRBV29-1; no clear D. Germline CDR1 is SQVTM and CDR2 is ANQGSEA. The ends were cut back, 7 bases at V and 0 bases at J, with 12 bases in the middle. The CDR3 is 14 amino acids.

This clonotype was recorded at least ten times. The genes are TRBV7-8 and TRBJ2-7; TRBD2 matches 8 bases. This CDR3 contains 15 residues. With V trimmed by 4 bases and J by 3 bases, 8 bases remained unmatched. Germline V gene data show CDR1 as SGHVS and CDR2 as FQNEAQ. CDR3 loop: CASSSLAGILYEQYF. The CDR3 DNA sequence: TGTGCCAGCAGCTCTTTAGCGGGAATCCTCTACGAGCAGTACTTC.

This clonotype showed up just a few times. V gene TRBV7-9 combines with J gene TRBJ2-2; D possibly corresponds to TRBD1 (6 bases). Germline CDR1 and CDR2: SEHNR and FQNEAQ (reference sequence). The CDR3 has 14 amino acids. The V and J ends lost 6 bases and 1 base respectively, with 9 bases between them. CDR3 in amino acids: CASSQTGNTGELFF. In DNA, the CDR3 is TGTGCCAGCAGTCAGACAGGGAACACCGGGGAGCTGTTTTTT.

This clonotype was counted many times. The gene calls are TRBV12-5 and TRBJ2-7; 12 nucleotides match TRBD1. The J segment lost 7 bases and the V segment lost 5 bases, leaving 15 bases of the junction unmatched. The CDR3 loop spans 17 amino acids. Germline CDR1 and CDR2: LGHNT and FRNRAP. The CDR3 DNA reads TGTGCTAGTGGTCTTCAGCTTGGGACAGGGGGCGCTTGGGAGCAGTACTTC. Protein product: CASGLQLGTGGAWEQYF.

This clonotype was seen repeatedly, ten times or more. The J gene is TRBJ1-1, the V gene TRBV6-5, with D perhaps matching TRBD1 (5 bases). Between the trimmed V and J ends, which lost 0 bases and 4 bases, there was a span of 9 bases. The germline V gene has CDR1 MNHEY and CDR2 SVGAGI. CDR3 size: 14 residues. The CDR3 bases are TGTGCCAGCAGTTACTCGATGAGGGGCACTGAAGCTTTCTTT. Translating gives CASSYSMRGTEAFF.

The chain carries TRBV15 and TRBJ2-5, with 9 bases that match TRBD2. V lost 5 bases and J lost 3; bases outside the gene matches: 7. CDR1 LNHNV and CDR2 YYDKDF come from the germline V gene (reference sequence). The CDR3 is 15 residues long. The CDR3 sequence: CATSVTRLAEETQYF. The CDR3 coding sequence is TGTGCCACCAGCGTCACCCGACTAGCGGAAGAGACCCAGTACTTC.

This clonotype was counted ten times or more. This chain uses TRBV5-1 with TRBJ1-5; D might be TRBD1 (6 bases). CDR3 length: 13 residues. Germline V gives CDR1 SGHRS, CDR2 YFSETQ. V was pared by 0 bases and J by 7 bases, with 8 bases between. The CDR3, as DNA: TGCGCCAGCAGCTTGGGGGGGGCACAGCCCCAGCATTTT. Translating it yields CASSLGGAQPQHF.

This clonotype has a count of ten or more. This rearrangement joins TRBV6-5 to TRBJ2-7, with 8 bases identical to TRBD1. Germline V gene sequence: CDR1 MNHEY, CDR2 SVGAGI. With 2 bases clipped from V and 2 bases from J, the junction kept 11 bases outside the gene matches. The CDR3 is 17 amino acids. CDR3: CASSYKLTGGHPYEQYF. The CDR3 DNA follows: TGTGCCAGCAGTTACAAGCTCACAGGGGGGCACCCCTACGAGCAGTACTTC.

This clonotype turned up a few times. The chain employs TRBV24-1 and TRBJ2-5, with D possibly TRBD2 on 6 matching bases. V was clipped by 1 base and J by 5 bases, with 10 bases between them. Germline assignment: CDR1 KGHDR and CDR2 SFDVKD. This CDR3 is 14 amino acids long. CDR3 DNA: TGTGCCACCAGTGATTTTGGGGGGAGGGAGACCCAGTACTTC. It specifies CATSDFGGRETQYF.

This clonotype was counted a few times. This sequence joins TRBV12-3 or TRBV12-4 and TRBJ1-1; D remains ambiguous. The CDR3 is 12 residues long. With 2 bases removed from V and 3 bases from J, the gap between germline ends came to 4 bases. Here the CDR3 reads CASSLYDTEAFF. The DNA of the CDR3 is TGTGCCAGCAGTTTATACGACACTGAAGCTTTCTTT.

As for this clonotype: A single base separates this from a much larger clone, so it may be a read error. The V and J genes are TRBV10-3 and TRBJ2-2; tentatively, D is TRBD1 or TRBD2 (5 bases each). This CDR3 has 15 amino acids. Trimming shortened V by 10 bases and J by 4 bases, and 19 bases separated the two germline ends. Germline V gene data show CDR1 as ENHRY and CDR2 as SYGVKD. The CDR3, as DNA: TGTGCCACCGGGGCGTTGCAGGAGAGCACCGGGGAGCTGTTTTTT. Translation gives CATGALQESTGELFF.

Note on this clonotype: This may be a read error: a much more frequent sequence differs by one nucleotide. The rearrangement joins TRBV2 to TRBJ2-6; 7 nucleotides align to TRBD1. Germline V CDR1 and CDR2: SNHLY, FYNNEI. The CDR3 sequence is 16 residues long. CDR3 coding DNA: TGTGCCAGCAAGGGCAGGGGGTACTCTGGGGCCTACGTCCTGACTTTC. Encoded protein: CASKGRGYSGAYVLTF.

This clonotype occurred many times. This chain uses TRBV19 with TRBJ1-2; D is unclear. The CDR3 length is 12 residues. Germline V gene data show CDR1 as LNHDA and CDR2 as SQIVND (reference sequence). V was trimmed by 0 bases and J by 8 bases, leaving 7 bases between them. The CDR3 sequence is CASSIESGGYTF. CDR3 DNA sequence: TGTGCCAGTAGTATAGAGTCAGGAGGCTACACCTTC. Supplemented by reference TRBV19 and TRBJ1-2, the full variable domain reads DGGITQSPKYLFRKEGQNVTLSCEQNLNHDAMYWYRQDPGQGLRLIYYSQIVNDFQKGDIAEGYSVSREKKESFPLTVTSAQKNPTAFYLCASSIESGGYTFGSGTRLTVV.

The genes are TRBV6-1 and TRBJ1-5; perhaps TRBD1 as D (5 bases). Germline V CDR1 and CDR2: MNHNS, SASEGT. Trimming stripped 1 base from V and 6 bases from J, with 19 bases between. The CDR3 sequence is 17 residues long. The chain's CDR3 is CASSEVPWAGGGQPQHF. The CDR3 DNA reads TGTGCCAGCAGTGAAGTTCCCTGGGCCGGTGGGGGTCAGCCCCAGCATTTT.

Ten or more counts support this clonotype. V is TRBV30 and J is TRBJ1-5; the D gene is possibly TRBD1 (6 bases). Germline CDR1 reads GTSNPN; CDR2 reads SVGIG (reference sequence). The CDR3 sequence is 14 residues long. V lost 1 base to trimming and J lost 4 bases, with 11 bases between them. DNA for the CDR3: TGTGCCTGGAGTGCCGGGACACCGAATCAGCCCCAGCATTTT. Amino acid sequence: CAWSAGTPNQPQHF.

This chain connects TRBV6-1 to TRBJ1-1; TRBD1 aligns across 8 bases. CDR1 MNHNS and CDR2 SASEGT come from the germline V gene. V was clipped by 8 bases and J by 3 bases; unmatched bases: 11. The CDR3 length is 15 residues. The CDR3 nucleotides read TGTGCCAGCGCGAAAGACAGGGGCTCGGACACTGAAGCTTTCTTT. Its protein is CASAKDRGSDTEAFF.

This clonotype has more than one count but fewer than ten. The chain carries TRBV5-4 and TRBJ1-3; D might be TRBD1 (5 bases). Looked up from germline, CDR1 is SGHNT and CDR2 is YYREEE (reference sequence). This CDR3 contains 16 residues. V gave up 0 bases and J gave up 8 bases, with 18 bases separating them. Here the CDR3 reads CASSLGVPQAFDTIYF. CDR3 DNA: TGTGCCAGCAGCTTGGGGGTGCCACAGGCCTTCGACACCATATATTTT.

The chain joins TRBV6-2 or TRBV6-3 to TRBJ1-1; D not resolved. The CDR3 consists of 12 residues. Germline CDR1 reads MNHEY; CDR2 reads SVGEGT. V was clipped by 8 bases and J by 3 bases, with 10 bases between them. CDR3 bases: TGTGCCAGCTGCAGGTGGGACACTGAAGCTTTCTTT. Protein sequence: CASCRWDTEAFF.

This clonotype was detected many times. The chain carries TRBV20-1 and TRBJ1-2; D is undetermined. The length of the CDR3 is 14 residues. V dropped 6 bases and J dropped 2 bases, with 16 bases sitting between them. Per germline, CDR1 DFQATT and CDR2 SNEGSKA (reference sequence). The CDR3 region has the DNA TGCAGTGCCCGCGACGGGGAGGTGAACTATGGCTACACCTTC. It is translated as CSARDGEVNYGYTF.

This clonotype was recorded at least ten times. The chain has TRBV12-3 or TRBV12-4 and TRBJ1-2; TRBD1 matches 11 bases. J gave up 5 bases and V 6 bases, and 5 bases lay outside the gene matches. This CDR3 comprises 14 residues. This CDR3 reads CASRIGQGAYGYTF. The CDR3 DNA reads TGTGCCAGCAGGATCGGACAGGGGGCATATGGCTACACCTTC.

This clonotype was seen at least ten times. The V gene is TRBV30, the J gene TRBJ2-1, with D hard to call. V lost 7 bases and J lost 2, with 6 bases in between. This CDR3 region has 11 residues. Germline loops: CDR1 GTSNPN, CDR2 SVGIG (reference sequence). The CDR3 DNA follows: TGTGCCTACCGGGCCTACAATGAGCAGTTCTTC. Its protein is CAYRAYNEQFF.